Below, 32 T cell receptor beta chains from the same sample are listed, as sequenced in a study of cytomegalovirus exposure and HLA in healthy donors. Primers for the PCR totalled 60 Vbeta and 13 Jbeta. Libraries were prepared by immunoSEQ multiplex PCR; TCRdb keeps only in-frame clonotypes and omits some of them. The specimen's table records around 70,000 clones. The sample comprised PBMCs. The receptors here all came from a woman aged 25 to 39 in good health and CMV-seronegative.

V is TRBV19 and J is TRBJ1-5; 8 positions match TRBD1. Germline lookup yields CDR1 LNHDA and CDR2 SQIVND (reference sequence). J was trimmed by 5 bases and V by 5 bases; bases with no gene match: 11. CDR3 length: 16 residues. CDR3 loop: CASSPGQVGAHQPQHF. As DNA, the CDR3 is TGTGCCAGTAGTCCGGGACAGGTAGGGGCCCATCAGCCCCAGCATTTT. Using reference TRBV19 and TRBJ1-5 for the parts outside the CDR3, the full variable domain is DGGITQSPKYLFRKEGQNVTLSCEQNLNHDAMYWYRQDPGQGLRLIYYSQIVNDFQKGDIAEGYSVSREKKESFPLTVTSAQKNPTAFYLCASSPGQVGAHQPQHFGDGTRLSIL.

V usage is TRBV7-3 and J usage is TRBJ1-1; D is ambiguous. This CDR3 spans 12 amino acids. The germline CDR1 and CDR2 sequences are SGHTA and FQGTGA. Trimming shortened V by 5 bases and J by 5 bases, and 9 bases separated the two germline ends. The DNA of the CDR3 is TGTGCCAGCAGCCCCGGAGGGACTGAAGCTTTCTTT. It specifies CASSPGGTEAFF.

The gene calls are TRBV7-3 and TRBJ2-1, with 9 bases matching TRBD2. V trimming: 3 bases; J trimming: 5 bases; junction bases outside the gene matches: 5. The CDR3 is 15 residues long. Germline V gene sequence: CDR1 SGHTA, CDR2 FQGTGA. This chain's CDR3 is CASSFSGGVDNEQFF. The DNA of the CDR3 is TGTGCCAGCAGCTTTAGCGGGGGAGTCGACAATGAGCAGTTCTTC.

The rearrangement joins TRBV7-2 to TRBJ2-1, with 10 bases fitting TRBD2. Germline trimming cut 7 bases from V and 2 bases from J; bases unmatched to any gene: 5. The germline V gene encodes CDR1 SGHTA and CDR2 FQGNSA. This CDR3 has 15 amino acids. The CDR3 spells CASTPGLATYNEQFF. The CDR3 nucleotides are TGTGCCAGCACTCCGGGACTAGCGACCTACAATGAGCAGTTCTTC.

V and J are TRBV7-2 and TRBJ2-5; 7 nucleotides line up with TRBD2. Germline V lookup: CDR1 SGHTA, CDR2 FQGNSA. The CDR3 sequence is 14 residues long. V dropped 5 bases and J dropped 5; count of bases not matched to a gene: 8. CDR3 DNA sequence: TGTGCCAGCAGCGCAAAGGGAGGGGCCGAGACCCAGTACTTC. It yields the protein CASSAKGGAETQYF.

This sequence joins TRBV28 and TRBJ2-7; D not certain. V was pared by 7 bases and J by 2 bases, with 12 bases between. Per germline, CDR1 MDHEN and CDR2 SYDVKM. There are 13 residues in the CDR3. The chain's CDR3 is CASTRSGPYEQYF. CDR3 nucleotides: TGTGCCAGCACCCGTAGTGGGCCCTACGAGCAGTACTTC.

The chain joins TRBV7-9 to TRBJ1-5; D is ambiguous. Germline values: CDR1 SEHNR, CDR2 FQNEAQ (reference sequence). V gave up 5 bases and J gave up 2 bases, with 13 bases separating them. This CDR3 has 15 residues. The CDR3 nucleotides read TGTGCCAGCAGCCCACGGGGAGAGGGCAATCAGCCCCAGCATTTT. Translated: CASSPRGEGNQPQHF.

This rearrangement joins TRBV5-4 to TRBJ2-7; 7 bases are shared with TRBD2. Germline V gives CDR1 SGHNT, CDR2 YYREEE (reference sequence). The V gene end was trimmed by 3 bases and the J gene end by 2 bases; junction bases not matched to a gene: 8. The CDR3 consists of 15 residues. The CDR3: CASSSYTSAAYEQYF. The CDR3 coding sequence is TGTGCCAGCAGCTCTTATACTAGCGCCGCCTACGAGCAGTACTTC.

J is TRBJ2-7 and V is TRBV10-3, with 8 bases lining up with TRBD2. The CDR3 is 13 amino acids. Trimming at V came to 5 bases and at J to 1 base, leaving 1 base not matched to a gene. Looked up from germline, CDR1 is ENHRY and CDR2 is SYGVKD. CDR3 coding DNA: TGTGCCATCAGTACTAGCGGATCCTACGAGCAGTACTTC. This sequence encodes CAISTSGSYEQYF.

The V gene is TRBV6-5, the J gene TRBJ2-1, with 7 bases aligning to TRBD2. Unmatched junction bases numbered 3, after V lost 2 bases and J lost 2 bases. This CDR3 is 15 amino acids long. The germline V gene encodes CDR1 MNHEY and CDR2 SVGAGI. The CDR3 sequence is CASSYTLAAYNEQFF. CDR3 nucleotides: TGTGCCAGCAGTTACACCCTAGCGGCCTACAATGAGCAGTTCTTC.

The chain joins TRBV5-6 to TRBJ2-4; 10 nucleotides line up with TRBD2. Trimming cost V 0 bases and J 8 bases; bases outside gene matches: 11. The CDR3 is made up of 17 amino acids. Germline V CDR1 and CDR2: SGHDT, YYEEEE. The CDR3 DNA follows: TGTGCCAGCAGCTTGGGAGCGGGGGGGCCGAGGATGTACATTCAGTACTTC. Protein: CASSLGAGGPRMYIQYF. Supplemented by reference TRBV5-6 and TRBJ2-4, the full variable domain reads DAGVTQSPTHLIKTRGQQVTLRCSPKSGHDTVSWYQQALGQGPQFIFQYYEEEERQRGNFPDRFSGHQFPNYSSELNVNALLLGDSALYLCASSLGAGGPRMYIQYFGAGTRLSVL.

The gene calls are TRBV27 and TRBJ2-7, with a weak D call TRBD2 (5 bases). V lost 6 bases to trimming and J lost 3 bases, with 6 bases between them. The germline V gene encodes CDR1 MNHEY and CDR2 SMNVEV (reference sequence). The CDR3 runs 11 residues. The CDR3 is CASSGLYEQYF. In DNA, the CDR3 is TGTGCCAGCAGCGGACTCTACGAGCAGTACTTC.

The rearrangement uses TRBV7-2 and TRBJ1-5, with 9 bases lining up with TRBD1. V lost 5 bases, J lost 6 bases, and 5 bases stayed unmatched. The CDR3 consists of 14 residues. Germline lookup yields CDR1 SGHTA and CDR2 FQGNSA. CDR3 DNA: TGTGCCAGCAGCCAGGGACAGGGTGGTCAGCCCCAGCATTTT. Protein: CASSQGQGGQPQHF.

The chain has TRBV4-2 and TRBJ2-7; TRBD1 aligns across 9 bases. Germline V gene sequence: CDR1 LGHNA, CDR2 YNFKEQ. V dropped 4 bases and J dropped 3; count of bases not matched to a gene: 4. This CDR3 is built from 14 residues. CDR3 region: CASSPGQGNYEQYF. CDR3 in DNA: TGTGCCAGCAGCCCGGGACAGGGCAACTACGAGCAGTACTTC.

The chain joins TRBV9 to TRBJ2-1; 9 bases agree with TRBD2. V lost 3 bases, J lost 9 bases, and 7 bases stayed unmatched. CDR1 SGDLS and CDR2 YYNGEE come from the germline V gene. The CDR3 totals 14 residues. Here the CDR3 reads CASSAAGGWGEQFF. The DNA for the CDR3 is TGTGCCAGCAGCGCAGCGGGAGGATGGGGTGAGCAGTTCTTC.

In DNA, the CDR3 is TGTGCCAGCAGCTTAGGTCTAGCTGACTCCTACGAGCAGTACTTC. Protein product: CASSLGLADSYEQYF. The chain employs TRBV5-6 and TRBJ2-7, with TRBD2 as a possible D gene (5 bases). The CDR3 sequence is 15 residues long. V was clipped by 2 bases and J by 0 bases, with 12 bases between them. CDR1 SGHDT and CDR2 YYEEEE come from the germline V gene.

The chain employs TRBV28 and TRBJ2-7; the D gene is possibly TRBD1 (6 bases). Germline V lookup: CDR1 MDHEN, CDR2 SYDVKM. V lost 6 bases to trimming and J lost 2 bases, with 14 bases between them. The CDR3 is 14 amino acids. The CDR3 protein is CASRGAQIAYEQYF. The CDR3 DNA is TGTGCCAGCAGGGGGGCACAGATAGCCTACGAGCAGTACTTC.

J is TRBJ2-5 and V is TRBV5-6; 8 nucleotides match TRBD1. The CDR3 is 14 residues long. V shed 4 bases, J shed 4 bases, and the junction held 6 bases outside the gene matches. Germline CDR1 is SGHDT and CDR2 is YYEEEE. CDR3 coding DNA: TGTGCCAGCAGCCTTCGGACAGGGTCAGAGACCCAGTACTTC. It translates to CASSLRTGSETQYF.

This chain connects TRBV2 to TRBJ2-7; a weak D match, TRBD2 (6 bases). Germline V gives CDR1 SNHLY, CDR2 FYNNEI. The CDR3 is 12 amino acids. V lost 8 bases, J lost 2 bases, and 10 bases lay in between. The CDR3 nucleotides are TGTGCCAGCCGGGGAGGAGCCTACGAGCAGTACTTC. It is translated as CASRGGAYEQYF.

The genes are TRBV18 and TRBJ1-2, with 10 bases matching TRBD1. The CDR3 runs to 16 residues. Germline V lookup: CDR1 KGHSH, CDR2 LQKENI. V shed 3 bases and J 2 bases; nucleotides not matched to a gene: 6. CDR3 nucleotide sequence: TGTGCCAGCTCACCCACCGGGACAGGGGACAACTATGGCTACACCTTC. Translated, it gives CASSPTGTGDNYGYTF.

This rearrangement joins TRBV9 to TRBJ1-1; a weak D match, TRBD1 (6 bases). CDR1 is SGDLS and CDR2 is YYNGEE in the germline V gene. The length of the CDR3 is 15 residues. Trimming stripped 3 bases from V and 7 bases from J, with 19 bases between. This chain's CDR3 is CASSAHPTGKNEAFF. The CDR3 DNA follows: TGTGCCAGCAGCGCTCACCCCACAGGGAAGAATGAAGCTTTCTTT.

The V gene is TRBV6-5, the J gene TRBJ2-1, with 10 bases lining up with TRBD1. V was clipped by 7 bases and J by 7 bases; unmatched bases: 10. CDR3 length: 15 amino acids. CDR1 and CDR2 (germline): MNHEY, SVGAGI. CDR3 residues: CASIDRGRKENEQFF. The CDR3 DNA follows: TGTGCCAGCATCGACAGGGGGCGAAAAGAAAATGAGCAGTTCTTC.

The genes are TRBV28 and TRBJ1-5; tentative D call: TRBD1 (6 bases). Germline V gene lookup returns CDR1 MDHEN and CDR2 SYDVKM. The CDR3 runs 14 residues. Trimming pared 6 bases from V and 0 bases from J, leaving 9 bases between. The CDR3 nucleotides are TGTGCCAGCAGGTGGACAGATAGCAATCAGCCCCAGCATTTT. The encoded protein is CASRWTDSNQPQHF.

The chain carries TRBV6-5 and TRBJ2-7, with no clear D. Germline CDR1 and CDR2: MNHEY and SVGAGI. Trimming left V 0 bases short and J 3 bases short, with 12 bases between. This CDR3 is built from 15 residues. CDR3 coding DNA: TGTGCCAGCAGTTACTCGTTTGGCAGGAACTACGAGCAGTACTTC. Amino acids: CASSYSFGRNYEQYF.

The chain employs TRBV13 and TRBJ2-6; D is perhaps TRBD2 (5 bases). Germline assignment: CDR1 PRHDT and CDR2 FYEKMQ (reference sequence). There are 15 residues in the CDR3. V was pared by 6 bases and J by 2 bases, with 11 bases between. CDR3 in amino acids: CASSSPGAGANVLTF. Here the CDR3 DNA reads TGTGCCAGCAGTTCCCCCGGGGCTGGGGCCAACGTCCTGACTTTC.

The chain couples TRBV6-5 to TRBJ1-5; 9 bases fit TRBD1. The CDR3 has 15 residues. Looked up from germline, CDR1 is MNHEY and CDR2 is SVGAGI. With V trimmed by 6 bases and J by 2 bases, 5 bases remained unmatched. This CDR3 is CASRPDRGGNQPQHF. CDR3 in DNA: TGTGCCAGCAGGCCGGACAGGGGAGGCAATCAGCCCCAGCATTTT.

The J gene is TRBJ1-2, the V gene TRBV6-1; D not resolved. The CDR3 length is 13 residues. The V gene's germline CDR1 is MNHNS and CDR2 SASEGT. Trimming removed 2 bases from V and 4 bases from J, with 8 bases in between. CDR3 protein: CASSENTVYGYTF. DNA for the CDR3: TGTGCCAGCAGTGAAAACACAGTCTATGGCTACACCTTC.

This chain joins TRBV4-1 and TRBJ1-6; 7 bases agree with TRBD1. The germline gives CDR1 MGHRA, CDR2 YSYEKL. CDR3 size: 16 residues. The J segment lost 9 bases and the V segment lost 1 base, leaving 9 bases of the junction unmatched. CDR3 bases: TGCGCCAGCAGCCAAGGAGGAGGCAGGGGGGCTTCACCCCTCCACTTT. Translated, it gives CASSQGGGRGASPLHF.

This sequence joins TRBV7-2 and TRBJ1-2; 8 bases fit TRBD1. Germline V CDR1 and CDR2: SGHTA, FQGNSA. The CDR3 length is 13 residues. The trim removed 3 bases at V and 8 bases at J, leaving 5 bases unmatched. CDR3 loop: CASSFQGAQGYTF. The CDR3 DNA reads TGTGCCAGCAGCTTTCAGGGGGCGCAGGGCTACACCTTC.

This sequence joins TRBV5-1 and TRBJ2-5; TRBD2 agrees at 7 bases. Germline-derived CDR1 and CDR2 are SGHRS and YFSETQ. The CDR3 consists of 14 residues. V was pared by 4 bases and J by 3 bases, with 6 bases of the junction left unmatched. This chain's CDR3 is CASSSSLAEETQYF. The CDR3 coding sequence is TGCGCCAGCAGCAGCAGCCTAGCGGAAGAGACCCAGTACTTC.

The rearrangement links TRBV27 to TRBJ2-7, with 9 bases that match TRBD2. The CDR3 spans 14 residues. Germline V gene sequence: CDR1 MNHEY, CDR2 SMNVEV (reference sequence). The J segment lost 4 bases and the V segment lost 2 bases, leaving 3 bases of the junction unmatched. The CDR3 DNA reads TGTGCCAGCAGTTTAGCGGGAGGGCCATACGAGCAGTACTTC. This translates into CASSLAGGPYEQYF.

The chain joins TRBV27 to TRBJ2-7; the match to TRBD1 covers 9 bases. Germline V gene sequence: CDR1 MNHEY, CDR2 SMNVEV (reference sequence). The length of the CDR3 is 14 residues. V lost 5 bases and J lost 2; bases outside the gene matches: 4. The CDR3 nucleotides are TGTGCCAGCAGTCGGGACAGGGTTACCTACGAGCAGTACTTC. Encoded protein: CASSRDRVTYEQYF.